This T cell receptor (beta chain) appears in the sequencing data of a study of T cells after yellow fever vaccination (dated by TCRdb to the late 2010s). About the investigation overall: The SMART-Seq v4 Ultra Low Input RNA kit was used to prepare libraries from fractions with low cell numbers. To follow T-cell clones before and after primary and booster YFV17D yellow fever vaccination, bulk TCR alpha and beta repertoires were sequenced over time. The cohort comprised two healthy male donors, one aged 18 to 30 and one aged 30 to 40 years. Bulk PBMC replicates and cell subsets were isolated from blood drawn at multiple timepoints before and after both primary and secondary immunization. The paper's findings and limits, for the study overall: Computational filtering was needed because FACS-sorted repertoires could contain abundant contaminating clonotypes from the bulk population. Most clones expanded after primary vaccination were re-detected after the booster (about 96% of CD4 and approximately 88% of CD8), suggesting broad memory maintenance. The study included only a couple of donors, which limits how far the findings can be generalized. A small fraction of clonotypes showed up in both the CD4 and CD8 compartments, probably as a result of convergent recombination. The secondary T-cell response was weaker than the primary response but faster, peaking on day 5 instead of day 15.

The table lists this clonotype with a few counts. The antigen this receptor binds is unknown. Within one base of it there is no much larger clone, and no base qualities were kept. TCR cDNA was synthesized by 5'RACE template switching, which introduced a universal primer site and unique molecular identifiers. cDNA synthesis was primed from both the TCR alpha and TCR beta constant segments. Library amplification used two PCR steps, and the second PCR step added sample barcodes and sequencing adapters. Sequencing of the libraries was done on either Illumina HiSeq 2500 (2x100 bp) or NovaSeq (2x150 bp). For the original study's pipeline: Reads were demultiplexed and collapsed into UMI consensus sequences with MIGEC, and V(D)J alignment was performed with MiXCR. Vaccine-responding clonotypes were identified with edgeR using replicate PBMC samples, with FDR below 0.01 and a log2 fold change above 5 up to day 15 being required. Bulk clonotypes were assigned CD4 or CD8 identity according to which sequenced CD4 or CD8 repertoire held them at higher abundance. TCRdb itself trimmed the public reads at Q25 with fastp, ran MiXCR and retained productive beta chains. Entries that share a CDR3 protein sequence are merged under the most common genes and DNA. The V and J calls follow TCRdb's processing rather than the paper's. In all, the sample holds more than 300,000 distinct CDR3 sequences, and around 7% of those were seen once. The ten biggest clones cover about a sixth of the sample.

The CDR3 spans 15 residues, from the cysteine through the phenylalanine. This entry keeps only the CDR3 DNA: 45 bases, framed from base 1. The germline V gene gives CDR1 as SGHTA and CDR2 as FQGNSA. Trimming takes 1 base from V and 1 base from J, and the germline ends sit 10 bases apart. Sample treatment or condition, as interpreted from the label and publication: live attenuated yellow fever vaccine strain. At each blood-draw timepoint, two biological replicates of bulk PBMCs were collected. A standard Ficoll-Paque protocol was used to isolate PBMCs from peripheral blood. TriZol was used to extract RNA from bulk PBMCs, from CD4 and CD8 fractions, and from dextramer-positive and dextramer-negative fractions.

The receptor's source is a man between 18 and 29 years old who received the YFV17D yellow fever vaccine. The sequencing here drew on PBMCs, taken about 41 days after the first yellow fever vaccination. The V and J genes are TRBV7-2 and TRBJ1-1; too little of a D gene remains to name it. The CDR3 protein sequence reads: CASSLEAGKNTEAFF. The DNA reads TGTGCCAGCAGCTTAGAGGCGGGGAAGAACACTGAAGCTTTCTTT.